These 16 T cell receptor beta chains were sequenced from one sample in a study of technical replicates of blood from several donors. Libraries were prepared by immunoSEQ multiplex PCR; TCRdb keeps only in-frame clonotypes and omits some of them. The table includes approximately 99,000 clones, roughly 95% detected once. The source material was T cells isolated from PBMCs. All receptors come from a human donor in good health.

This clone was recorded once. V is TRBV19 and J is TRBJ2-1; weak D call: TRBD2 (5 bases). Germline lookup yields CDR1 LNHDA and CDR2 SQIVND (reference sequence). This CDR3 region has 14 residues. V lost 3 bases and J lost 7, with 13 bases in between. The CDR3 DNA reads as TGTGCCAGTAGTATGAATCGGGATTGGAATGAGCAGTTCTTC. Its translation is CASSMNRDWNEQFF.

The CDR3 is CASSGGGSTDTQYF. The CDR3 DNA is TGCGCCAGCAGCGGGGGGGGGAGCACAGATACGCAGTATTTT. This chain links TRBV5-1 with TRBJ2-3; 7 positions agree with TRBD2. The CDR3 is 14 amino acids. V shed 4 bases and J 0 bases; nucleotides not matched to a gene: 2. Germline CDR1 and CDR2: SGHRS and YFSETQ.

The V and J genes are TRBV9 and TRBJ1-5, with D perhaps matching TRBD1 (5 bases). The ends were cut back, 2 bases at V and 4 bases at J, with 10 bases in the middle. Germline-derived CDR1 and CDR2 are SGDLS and YYNGEE. This CDR3 region has 14 residues. CDR3: CASSVGGGNQPQHF. The CDR3 nucleotides are TGTGCCAGCAGCGTGGGGGGGGGTAATCAGCCCCAGCATTTT.

This chain uses TRBV14 with TRBJ1-5; D is possibly TRBD1 (5 bases). V lost 4 bases to trimming and J lost 7 bases, with 11 bases between them. CDR1 is SGHDN and CDR2 is FVKESK in the germline V gene. The CDR3 has 13 residues. This chain's CDR3 is CASSLLSGQPQHF. CDR3 nucleotides: TGTGCCAGCAGCCTTCTATCAGGGCAGCCCCAGCATTTT. Full variable domain (missing parts from reference TRBV14 and TRBJ1-5): EAGVTQFPSHSVIEKGQTVTLRCDPISGHDNLYWYRRVMGKEIKFLLHFVKESKQDESGMPNNRFLAERTGGTYSTLKVQPAELEDSGVYFCASSLLSGQPQHFGDGTRLSIL.

This chain joins TRBV7-8 and TRBJ2-7; D is perhaps TRBD2 (6 bases). Deletions cut 5 bases from V and 2 bases from J, with 19 bases between. From germline, CDR1 is SGHVS and CDR2 FQNEAQ. The CDR3 loop spans 16 amino acids. CDR3 sequence: CASSPGGTWTTYEQYF. The CDR3 DNA is TGTGCCAGCAGCCCCGGAGGGACCTGGACGACCTACGAGCAGTACTTC. The whole variable domain, remainder taken from reference TRBV7-8 and TRBJ2-7, is GAGVSQSPRYKVAKRGQDVALRCDPISGHVSLFWYQQALGQGPEFLTYFQNEAQLDKSGLPSDRFFAERPEGSVSTLKIQRTQQEDSAVYLCASSPGGTWTTYEQYFGPGTRLTVT.

The count of this clone is one. At one of its ends the junction is not consistent with the germline gene, which may arise from a read error. The gene calls are TRBV7-7 and TRBJ2-5, with D possibly matching TRBD2 (6 bases). Germline V CDR1 and CDR2: SSHAT, FNYEAQ (reference sequence). This CDR3 spans 16 amino acids. CDR3 nucleotides: TGTGCTAGCAGCCTTGGACTCCTAGGAGGGCAAGAGACCCAGTACTTC. Its protein product is CASSLGLLGGQETQYF.

Here the CDR3 DNA reads TGTGCCAGCAGCGGGGGACAGGCCAAAAACATTCAGTACTTC. It is translated as CASSGGQAKNIQYF. This chain joins TRBV9 and TRBJ2-4; 7 nucleotides match TRBD1. With V trimmed by 3 bases and J by 1 base, 1 base remained unmatched. The CDR3 covers 14 residues. The germline V gene encodes CDR1 SGDLS and CDR2 YYNGEE.

This chain's CDR3 is CASSLEQGPAETQYF. The DNA of the CDR3 is TGCGCCAGCAGCCTTGAGCAGGGGCCAGCAGAGACCCAGTACTTC. The V gene is TRBV5-1, the J gene TRBJ2-5; possible D gene TRBD1, 6 bases. The germline gives CDR1 SGHRS, CDR2 YFSETQ. Trimming left V 4 bases short and J 4 bases short, with 17 bases between. This CDR3 comprises 15 residues. Supplemented by reference TRBV5-1 and TRBJ2-5, the full variable domain reads KAGVTQTPRYLIKTRGQQVTLSCSPISGHRSVSWYQQTPGQGLQFLFEYFSETQRNKGNFPGRFSGRQFSNSRSEMNVSTLELGDSALYLCASSLEQGPAETQYFGPGTRLLVL.

J is TRBJ1-1 and V is TRBV7-2; 7 nucleotides match TRBD1. J gave up 2 bases and V 5 bases, and 11 bases lay outside the gene matches. This CDR3 is built from 16 residues. CDR1 and CDR2 (germline): SGHTA, FQGNSA. In DNA form, the CDR3 reads TGTGCCAGCAGCGCCTTACTTCGGGACAGAAACACTGAAGCTTTCTTT. The encoded protein is CASSALLRDRNTEAFF. Drawing the rest from reference TRBV7-2 and TRBJ1-1, the complete variable domain is GAGVSQSPSNKVTEKGKDVELRCDPISGHTALYWYRQSLGQGLEFLIYFQGNSAPDKSGLPSDRFSAERTGGSVSTLTIQRTQQEDSAVYLCASSALLRDRNTEAFFGQGTRLTVV.

The V gene is TRBV5-4, the J gene TRBJ2-1; 11 bases match TRBD2. This CDR3 has 17 amino acids. With 4 bases clipped from V and 6 bases from J, the junction kept 12 bases outside the gene matches. The germline V gene encodes CDR1 SGHNT and CDR2 YYREEE (reference sequence). In DNA form, the CDR3 reads TGTGCCAGCAGCGGCCGGCTACTAGCGGGAGACCTCAATGAGCAGTTCTTC. It yields the protein CASSGRLLAGDLNEQFF.

The count of this clone is one. The chain employs TRBV28 and TRBJ2-1; D might be TRBD2 (5 bases). V lost 3 bases and J lost 5, with 17 bases in between. Germline assignment: CDR1 MDHEN and CDR2 SYDVKM. CDR3 length equals 16 residues. This CDR3 is CASSFNQAVGNNEQFF. The CDR3 nucleotides are TGTGCCAGCAGTTTTAATCAAGCGGTCGGAAACAATGAGCAGTTCTTC.

The V call is TRBV5-1, the J call TRBJ2-7; TRBD1 agrees at 7 bases. The CDR3 length is 14 residues. The J segment lost 2 bases and the V segment lost 4 bases, leaving 6 bases of the junction unmatched. Germline V gene lookup returns CDR1 SGHRS and CDR2 YFSETQ. CDR3 residues: CASSGGTDPYEQYF. CDR3 bases: TGCGCCAGCAGCGGTGGGACAGACCCCTACGAGCAGTACTTC.

The gene calls are TRBV19 and TRBJ2-7; D is undetermined. Deletions cut 1 base from V and 1 base from J, with 8 bases between. The CDR3 is 14 residues long. Germline-derived CDR1 and CDR2 are LNHDA and SQIVND (reference sequence). CDR3 sequence (DNA): TGTGCCAGTAGTATAGTGCAGGATTCCTACGAGCAGTACTTC. Translated: CASSIVQDSYEQYF. Complete variable domain (other parts from reference TRBV19 and TRBJ2-7): DGGITQSPKYLFRKEGQNVTLSCEQNLNHDAMYWYRQDPGQGLRLIYYSQIVNDFQKGDIAEGYSVSREKKESFPLTVTSAQKNPTAFYLCASSIVQDSYEQYFGPGTRLTVT.

This clone was counted a few times. This chain joins TRBV7-9 and TRBJ1-1; 8 nucleotides agree with TRBD1. CDR3 length equals 12 residues. Germline CDR1 is SEHNR and CDR2 is FQNEAQ (reference sequence). Trimming at V came to 6 bases and at J to 10 bases, leaving 7 bases not matched to a gene. CDR3 nucleotides: TGTGCCAGCAGGGCAGGGGGCCCTGGAGCTTTCTTT. This encodes CASRAGGPGAFF.

The V gene is TRBV7-3, the J gene TRBJ2-1; tentative D call: TRBD2 (6 bases). Germline CDR1 reads SGHTA; CDR2 reads FQGTGA. V was clipped by 5 bases and J by 0 bases, with 11 bases between them. The CDR3 contains 15 residues. DNA of the CDR3: TGTGCCAGCAGCCCAGGAGGGAGCTCCTACAATGAGCAGTTCTTC. This translates into CASSPGGSSYNEQFF.

J is TRBJ2-6 and V is TRBV4-2, with 8 bases aligning to TRBD2. Germline lookup yields CDR1 LGHNA and CDR2 YNFKEQ. Germline trimming cut 3 bases from V and 0 bases from J; bases unmatched to any gene: 4. The CDR3 has 17 residues. The CDR3 coding sequence is TGTGCCAGCAGCCAGATACTAGCGGTCTCTGGGGCCAACGTCCTGACTTTC. Amino acid sequence: CASSQILAVSGANVLTF.